Presented here are 21 T cell receptor beta chains from one specimen sequenced in a study of glioma-infiltrating T cells. The iRepertoire nested amplicon-rescue multiplex PCR amplified TCR alpha and beta CDR3s from RNA. MiXCR, run by TCRdb on the multiplex PCR reads, gives a single entry per CDR3 protein. Of 95,000 to 110,000 distinct CDR3 sequences listed, less than 30% were seen once; the top ten hold approximately 43%. The specimen was glioma tissue, nonneoplastic brain tissue, or PBMCs (not recorded which). These receptors originate from a human donor with low-grade glioma or glioblastoma, undergoing nonglioma brain surgery, or in good health (not recorded which).

In its sample, this clonotype was seen many times. This chain joins TRBV24-1 and TRBJ2-1; 8 bases are a match to TRBD2. The germline CDR1 and CDR2 sequences are KGHDR and SFDVKD. Germline trimming cut 3 bases from V and 4 bases from J; bases unmatched to any gene: 10. The CDR3 consists of 17 residues. CDR3 sequence (DNA): TGTGCCACCAGTGATACAGCGGGGGCCCACTCTTACAATGAGCAGTTCTTC. Its translation is CATSDTAGAHSYNEQFF.

Many counts were recorded for this clonotype. Sequence at one end of the junction differs from germline and may be a read error. The CDR3 DNA is TGTGCCAGCAGTTACCCGGCGACTGCCCCCCTGCTCTTC. It codes for CASSYPATAPLLF. J is TRBJ2-7 and V is TRBV6-2 or TRBV6-3, with unresolved D. Germline CDR1 reads MNHEY; CDR2 reads SVGEGT. The CDR3 loop spans 13 amino acids.

The chain uses TRBV19 and TRBJ2-5, with TRBD1 matching over 10 bases. The CDR3 loop spans 13 amino acids. J lost 5 bases, V lost 6 bases, and 3 bases had no gene match. The germline CDR1 and CDR2 sequences are LNHDA and SQIVND (reference sequence). CDR3 loop: CASSRDRGETQYF. CDR3 DNA: TGTGCCAGTAGCCGGGACAGGGGCGAGACCCAGTACTTC.

This clonotype was counted a few times. The V gene is TRBV7-9, the J gene TRBJ1-5; D ambiguous. From germline, CDR1 is SEHNR and CDR2 FQNEAQ (reference sequence). The V gene lost 5 bases and the J gene lost 0 bases, with 14 bases spanning the gap. The CDR3 runs to 16 residues. The CDR3, as DNA: TGTGCCAGCAGCCCCAGACAAGATTATAGCAATCAGCCCCAGCATTTT. It yields the protein CASSPRQDYSNQPQHF.

For this clonotype: It may be a read error: a sequence one base away is much more abundant. The chain is built from TRBV7-3 and TRBJ1-1; TRBD1 might be the D (5 bases). Trimming pared 3 bases from V and 2 bases from J, leaving 10 bases between. This CDR3 has 14 residues. Per germline, CDR1 SGHTA and CDR2 FQGTGA. In DNA, the CDR3 is TGTGCCAGCAGCTTGGGACGGGCTAACACTGAAGCTTTCTTT. Its translation: CASSLGRANTEAFF.

This clonotype has a count of ten or more. The J gene is TRBJ1-5, the V gene TRBV14; tentatively, D is TRBD1 (6 bases). Deletions cut 2 bases from V and 4 bases from J, with 9 bases between. From germline, CDR1 is SGHDN and CDR2 FVKESK. This CDR3 spans 14 amino acids. In DNA, the CDR3 is TGTGCCAGCAGCCAAAGGACAGATAATCAGCCCCAGCATTTT. Translating it yields CASSQRTDNQPQHF.

This clonotype was seen many times. The rearrangement uses TRBV4-2 and TRBJ2-2, with D possibly TRBD2 on 6 matching bases. Trimming pared 1 base from V and 5 bases from J, leaving 14 bases between. Per the germline V gene, CDR1 is LGHNA and CDR2 is YNFKEQ. The CDR3 is made up of 16 amino acids. CDR3 DNA: TGTGCCAGCAGCCAAGGAGGAGGGGCGCTGACCGGGGAGCTGTTTTTT. Protein sequence: CASSQGGGALTGELFF.

This clonotype was counted between two and nine times. The junction differs from germline at one of its ends, possibly a read error. The rearrangement links TRBV7-7 to TRBJ2-5, with D perhaps TRBD2 (6 bases). CDR1 is SSHAT, CDR2 FNYEAQ, per germline (reference sequence). The CDR3 consists of 15 residues. DNA of the CDR3: TGTGCTAGCAGCTTAGCGAGGGAGGCCCAAGAGACCCAGTACTTC. It encodes CASSLAREAQETQYF.

The chain has TRBV29-1 and TRBJ1-1, with 7 bases matching TRBD1. The trim removed 7 bases at V and 1 base at J, leaving 9 bases unmatched. The CDR3 has 14 amino acids. The germline V gene has CDR1 SQVTM and CDR2 ANQGSEA. This CDR3 is CSDVSGTENTEAFF. CDR3 bases: TGCAGCGACGTCAGTGGGACAGAGAACACTGAAGCTTTCTTT.

A note on this clonotype: Being one base from a much bigger clone, this may be a read error. This chain links TRBV4-1 with TRBJ1-5; no reliable D call. The germline V gene encodes CDR1 MGHRA and CDR2 YSYEKL. Trimming cost V 4 bases and J 4 bases, with 14 bases left between them. This CDR3 has 15 amino acids. CDR3: CASSRDPGLNQPQHF. DNA for the CDR3: TGCGCCAGCAGCCGAGATCCAGGTTTAAATCAGCCCCAGCATTTT.

The V gene is TRBV12-3 or TRBV12-4, the J gene TRBJ2-5; D perhaps matches TRBD2 (6 bases). V lost 5 bases to trimming and J lost 4 bases, with 14 bases between them. The CDR3 extends over 14 amino acids. The CDR3 DNA is TGTGCCAGCAGTCAAGGGGCGGAGGGAGAGACCCAGTACTTC. Its translation: CASSQGAEGETQYF.

Note on this clonotype: A read error may produce the germline difference seen at one junction end. This rearrangement joins TRBV7-2 to TRBJ2-1, with TRBD1 matching 7 bases. Germline lookup yields CDR1 SGHTA and CDR2 FQGNSA. The CDR3 runs to 16 residues. The CDR3 protein is CASSPPGGRYSNEKFF. The DNA for the CDR3 is TGTGCCAGCAGCCCACCAGGGGGAAGATATTCCAATGAGAAGTTCTTC.

This sequence joins TRBV29-1 and TRBJ1-2; possibly TRBD1 for D (6 bases). The CDR3 covers 14 residues. Germline V CDR1 and CDR2: SQVTM, ANQGSEA. V shed 4 bases and J shed 4 bases, with 16 bases lying between them. The CDR3 is CSVATGLGTYGYTF. The CDR3 coding sequence is TGCAGCGTTGCCACAGGGTTGGGGACCTATGGCTACACCTTC.

The genes are TRBV20-1 and TRBJ2-1; 10 bases align to TRBD2. The length of the CDR3 is 16 residues. The V gene end was trimmed by 5 bases and the J gene end by 4 bases; junction bases not matched to a gene: 11. CDR1 is DFQATT, CDR2 SNEGSKA, per germline (reference sequence). This CDR3 reads CSAHLRASGGYNEQFF. Written as DNA, the CDR3 is TGCAGTGCTCACTTACGGGCTAGCGGGGGATACAATGAGCAGTTCTTC.

This clonotype was counted at least ten times. The chain combines TRBV28 with TRBJ2-5; 7 bases line up with TRBD2. This CDR3 is built from 13 residues. V dropped 7 bases and J dropped 4; count of bases not matched to a gene: 6. Germline loops: CDR1 MDHEN, CDR2 SYDVKM. CDR3 amino acids: CASNWGGRETQYF. In nucleotides, the CDR3 is TGTGCCAGCAACTGGGGAGGGCGAGAGACCCAGTACTTC.

This clonotype came up a few times. Being one base from a much bigger clone, this may be a read error. This chain connects TRBV27 to TRBJ2-3; unclear D gene. The CDR3 loop spans 11 amino acids. V was shortened by 8 bases and J by 5 bases, with 8 bases between the two germline ends. Germline assignment: CDR1 MNHEY and CDR2 SMNVEV (reference sequence). The CDR3 is CASALGDTQYF. DNA for the CDR3: TGTGCCAGCGCCCTGGGAGATACGCAGTATTTT.

About this clonotype: A much larger clone sits a single nucleotide away, making a read error possible. This chain connects TRBV7-9 to TRBJ2-3, with D possibly matching TRBD1 (5 bases). CDR1 is SEHNR and CDR2 is FQNEAQ in the germline V gene (reference sequence). The length of the CDR3 is 14 residues. DNA of the CDR3: TGTGCCAGCAGCTTAGAGGGGAACACAGGTACGCAGTATTTT. This translates into CASSLEGNTGTQYF.

The chain carries TRBV7-3 and TRBJ2-1; D is uncertain. The CDR3 contains 15 residues. The germline V and J ends were trimmed by 1 base and 6 bases, with 13 bases remaining between them. Germline CDR1 SGHTA, CDR2 FQGTGA. The CDR3 here is CASSLSLGQINEQFF. CDR3 coding DNA: TGTGCCAGCAGCTTAAGTTTAGGGCAGATCAATGAGCAGTTCTTC.

To note about this clonotype: This may come from a read error, since a much larger clone is one base off. The chain joins TRBV3-1 to TRBJ1-5; maybe TRBD1 (5 bases). V lost 1 base, J lost 1 base, and 11 bases lay in between. The germline gives CDR1 LGHDT, CDR2 YNNKEL (reference sequence). The CDR3 runs to 16 residues. The CDR3 loop is CASSQGGVLSNQPQHF. As DNA, the CDR3 is TGTGCCAGCAGCCAAGGAGGGGTTTTGAGCAATCAGCCCCAGCATTTT.

This clonotype was observed many times. This chain links TRBV7-9 with TRBJ2-1, with no clear D. The V gene lost 4 bases and the J gene lost 3 bases, with 13 bases spanning the gap. Germline V gene data show CDR1 as SEHNR and CDR2 as FQNEAQ (reference sequence). The CDR3 covers 15 residues. The CDR3 region has the DNA TGTGCCAGCAGCTCTCCTAGGAGCCACTACAATGAGCAGTTCTTC. Translation: CASSSPRSHYNEQFF.

On this clonotype itself: A read error may explain this, as a much larger clone is one base away. The J gene is TRBJ2-5, the V gene TRBV7-3; D may be TRBD2 (5 bases). V lost 3 bases to trimming and J lost 4 bases, with 9 bases between them. The CDR3 contains 13 residues. Germline V gene lookup returns CDR1 SGHTA and CDR2 FQGTGA. The DNA for the CDR3 is TGTGCCAGCAGCTTCGGGGTGGGAGAGACCCAGTACTTC. It yields the protein CASSFGVGETQYF. Full variable domain (remainder filled in from reference TRBV7-3 and TRBJ2-5): GAGVSQTPSNKVTEKGKYVELRCDPISGHTALYWYRQSLGQGPEFLIYFQGTGAADDSGLPNDRFFAVRPEGSVSTLKIQRTERGDSAVYLCASSFGVGETQYFGPGTRLLVL.